The 3 T cell receptor beta chains given below trace back to one sample, sequenced in a study of OX40 agonist ivuxolimab in advanced cancers. Only in-frame clones appear in the TCRdb table, and some are missing; sequencing was by immunoSEQ multiplex PCR. Here the sample spans fewer than 85,000 clones, around 92% being singletons. The sequenced sample was CD4+ or CD8+ T cells sorted from blood, obtained in a trial of the OX40 agonist ivuxolimab. The receptors were sampled from an adult with an advanced solid tumor such as melanoma, head and neck, liver or kidney cancer.

This clone was observed a few times. The chain has TRBV2 and TRBJ2-2, with unresolved D. CDR1 is SNHLY and CDR2 is FYNNEI in the germline V gene. This CDR3 contains 11 residues. Trimming took off 6 bases at V and 5 bases at J, with 4 bases between the two ends. For the CDR3, the DNA is TGTGCCAGCAGATCAACCGGGGAGCTGTTTTTT. It specifies CASRSTGELFF.

The V and J genes are TRBV9 and TRBJ2-1; D ambiguous. Germline lookup yields CDR1 SGDLS and CDR2 YYNGEE. This CDR3 has 13 amino acids. Trimming removed 0 bases at V and 14 bases at J, with 15 bases between. CDR3 loop: CASSVEAVTGKFF. CDR3 in DNA: TGTGCCAGCAGCGTAGAGGCAGTCACGGGCAAGTTCTTC.

This chain links TRBV27 with TRBJ1-5; no clear D. The CDR3 runs 10 residues. Trimming cost V 8 bases and J 11 bases, with 10 bases left between them. The germline CDR1 and CDR2 sequences are MNHEY and SMNVEV (reference sequence). The CDR3 sequence: CASSTPAQHF. For the CDR3, the DNA is TGTGCCAGCTCCACGCCAGCCCAGCATTTT.